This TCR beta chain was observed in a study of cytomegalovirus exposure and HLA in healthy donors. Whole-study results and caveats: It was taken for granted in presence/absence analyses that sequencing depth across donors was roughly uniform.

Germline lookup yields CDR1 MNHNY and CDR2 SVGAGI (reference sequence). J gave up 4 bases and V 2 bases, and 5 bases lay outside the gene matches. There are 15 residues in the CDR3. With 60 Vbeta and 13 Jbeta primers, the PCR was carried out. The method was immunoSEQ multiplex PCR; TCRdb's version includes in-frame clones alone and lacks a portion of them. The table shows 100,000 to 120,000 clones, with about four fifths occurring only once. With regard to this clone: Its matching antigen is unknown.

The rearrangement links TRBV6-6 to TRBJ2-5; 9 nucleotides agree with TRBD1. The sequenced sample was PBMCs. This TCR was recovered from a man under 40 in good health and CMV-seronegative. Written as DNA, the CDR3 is TGTGCCAGCAGTTACAGGACAGGGGATGGAGAGACCCAGTACTTC. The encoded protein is CASSYRTGDGETQYF.